This T cell receptor (beta chain) was sequenced in a study of shared clonotypes between healthy human individuals. Study-wide findings and caveats: A handful of donors had roughly 5% of their naive CD4 clonotypes in common. Sequencing depth was expected to affect clonotype sharing among donors.

This CDR3 region has 10 residues. The V gene lost 4 bases and the J gene lost 5 bases, with 4 bases spanning the gap. Germline values: CDR1 SQVTM, CDR2 ANQGSEA. A remark on this clone: What it binds is not known.

Assay: immunoSEQ multiplex PCR; the TCRdb copy retains only in-frame clones and omits some. The sample lists about 380,000 clones; 96% were seen once. The rearrangement uses TRBV29-1 and TRBJ2-3, with D unresolved. The TCR was taken from a man aged 30-40 years in good health. Sequencing was carried out using memory CD8+ T cells sorted from blood. Subset indicated: CD45RO+ cells pooled with CCR7-negative TemRA cells. DNA of the CDR3: TGCAGCGTTGCCAGAGATACGCAGTATTTT. It encodes CSVARDTQYF.